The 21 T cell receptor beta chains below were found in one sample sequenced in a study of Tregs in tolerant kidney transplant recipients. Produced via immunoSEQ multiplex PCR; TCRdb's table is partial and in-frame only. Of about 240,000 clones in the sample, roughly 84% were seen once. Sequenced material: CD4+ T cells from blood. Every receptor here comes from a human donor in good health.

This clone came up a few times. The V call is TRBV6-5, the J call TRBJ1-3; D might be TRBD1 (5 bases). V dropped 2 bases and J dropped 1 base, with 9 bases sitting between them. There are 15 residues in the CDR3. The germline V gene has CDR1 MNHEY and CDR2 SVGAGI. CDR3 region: CASSYGAGSGNTIYF. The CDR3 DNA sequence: TGTGCCAGCAGTTACGGGGCAGGGTCTGGAAACACCATATATTTT.

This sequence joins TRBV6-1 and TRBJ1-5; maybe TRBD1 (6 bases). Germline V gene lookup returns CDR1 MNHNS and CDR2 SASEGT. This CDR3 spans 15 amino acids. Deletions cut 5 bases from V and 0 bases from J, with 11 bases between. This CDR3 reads CASSWDILSNQPQHF. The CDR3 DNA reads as TGTGCCAGCAGTTGGGACATCCTTAGCAATCAGCCCCAGCATTTT.

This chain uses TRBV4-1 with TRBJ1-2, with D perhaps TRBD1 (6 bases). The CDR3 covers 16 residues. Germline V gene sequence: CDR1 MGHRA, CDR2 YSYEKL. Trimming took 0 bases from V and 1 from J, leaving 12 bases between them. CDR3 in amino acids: CASSQDDRSYNYGYTF. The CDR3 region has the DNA TGCGCCAGCAGCCAAGACGACAGGTCTTATAACTATGGCTACACCTTC.

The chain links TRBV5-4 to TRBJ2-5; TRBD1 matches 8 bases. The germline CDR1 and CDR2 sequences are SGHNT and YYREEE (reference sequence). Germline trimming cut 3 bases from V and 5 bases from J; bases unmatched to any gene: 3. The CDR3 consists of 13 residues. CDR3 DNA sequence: TGTGCCAGCAGCTCGAACAGGGGGGAGACCCAGTACTTC. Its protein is CASSSNRGETQYF.

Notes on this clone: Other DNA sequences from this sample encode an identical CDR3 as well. The CDR3 DNA is TGCGCCAGCAGCTTGGGGACGGGCTCCTATAATTCACCCCTCCACTTT. This gives the protein CASSLGTGSYNSPLHF. The V gene is TRBV5-1, the J gene TRBJ1-6; D uncertain. Trimming removed 0 bases from V and 0 bases from J, with 7 bases in between. Germline V gene data show CDR1 as SGHRS and CDR2 as YFSETQ. This CDR3 spans 16 amino acids.

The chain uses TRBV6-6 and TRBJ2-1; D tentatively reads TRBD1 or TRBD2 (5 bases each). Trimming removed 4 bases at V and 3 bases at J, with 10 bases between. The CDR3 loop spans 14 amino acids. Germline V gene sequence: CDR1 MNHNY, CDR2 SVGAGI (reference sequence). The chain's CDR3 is CASSWQGDYNEQFF. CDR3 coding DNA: TGTGCCAGCAGTTGGCAGGGAGACTACAATGAGCAGTTCTTC.

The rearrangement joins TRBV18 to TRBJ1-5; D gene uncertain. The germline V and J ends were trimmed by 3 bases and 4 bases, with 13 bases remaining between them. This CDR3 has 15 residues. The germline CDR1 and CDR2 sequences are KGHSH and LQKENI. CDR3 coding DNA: TGTGCCAGCTCACCTCGGGAGGGTGGGAATCAGCCCCAGCATTTT. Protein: CASSPREGGNQPQHF.

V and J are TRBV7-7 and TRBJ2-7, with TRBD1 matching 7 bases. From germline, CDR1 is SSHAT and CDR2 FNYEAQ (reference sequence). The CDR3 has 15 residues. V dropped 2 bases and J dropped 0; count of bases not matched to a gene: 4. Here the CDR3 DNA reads TGTGCCAGCAGCTTAAGACAGGGTCCCTCCTACGAGCAGTACTTC. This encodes CASSLRQGPSYEQYF.

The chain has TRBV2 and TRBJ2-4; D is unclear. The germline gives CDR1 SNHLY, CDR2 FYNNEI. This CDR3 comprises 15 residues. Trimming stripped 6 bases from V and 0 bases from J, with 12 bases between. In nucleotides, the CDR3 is TGTGCCAGCAGCGCCGGGTTCATAGCCAAAAACATTCAGTACTTC. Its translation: CASSAGFIAKNIQYF. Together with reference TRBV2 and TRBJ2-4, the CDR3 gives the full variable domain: EPEVTQTPSHQVTQMGQEVILRCVPISNHLYFYWYRQILGQKVEFLVSFYNNEISEKSEIFDDQFSVERPDGSNFTLKIRSTKLEDSAMYFCASSAGFIAKNIQYFGAGTRLSVL.

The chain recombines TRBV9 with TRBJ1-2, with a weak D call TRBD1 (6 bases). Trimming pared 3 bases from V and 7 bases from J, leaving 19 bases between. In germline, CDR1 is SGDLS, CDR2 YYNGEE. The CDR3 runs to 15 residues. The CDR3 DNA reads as TGTGCCAGCAGCGGTGACCGGGGGGGCTGGGCTGGCTACACCTTC. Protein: CASSGDRGGWAGYTF. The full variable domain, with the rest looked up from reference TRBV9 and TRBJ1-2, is DSGVTQTPKHLITATGQRVTLRCSPRSGDLSVYWYQQSLDQGLQFLIQYYNGEERAKGNILERFSAQQFPDLHSELNLSSLELGDSALYFCASSGDRGGWAGYTFGSGTRLTVV.

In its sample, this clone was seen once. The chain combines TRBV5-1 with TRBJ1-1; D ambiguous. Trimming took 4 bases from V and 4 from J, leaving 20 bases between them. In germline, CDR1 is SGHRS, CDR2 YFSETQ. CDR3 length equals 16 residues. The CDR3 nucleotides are TGCGCCAGCAGCCCATTCCTCGCAGTGGCGGGCACTGAAGCTTTCTTT. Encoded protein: CASSPFLAVAGTEAFF.

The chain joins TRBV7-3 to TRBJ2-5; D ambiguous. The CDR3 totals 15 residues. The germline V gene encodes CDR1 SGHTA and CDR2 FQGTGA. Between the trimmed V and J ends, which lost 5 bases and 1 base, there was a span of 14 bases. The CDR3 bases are TGTGCCAGCAGCAAACTCCACAGAACCCAAGAGACCCAGTACTTC. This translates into CASSKLHRTQETQYF. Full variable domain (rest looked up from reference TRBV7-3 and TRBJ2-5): GAGVSQTPSNKVTEKGKYVELRCDPISGHTALYWYRQSLGQGPEFLIYFQGTGAADDSGLPNDRFFAVRPEGSVSTLKIQRTERGDSAVYLCASSKLHRTQETQYFGPGTRLLVL.

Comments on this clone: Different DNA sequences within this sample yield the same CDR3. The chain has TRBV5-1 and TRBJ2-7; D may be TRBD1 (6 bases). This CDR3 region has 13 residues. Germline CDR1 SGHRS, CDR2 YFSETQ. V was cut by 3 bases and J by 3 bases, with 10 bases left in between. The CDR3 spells CASSSDSYYEQYF. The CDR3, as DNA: TGCGCCAGCAGCTCGGACAGTTACTACGAGCAGTACTTC.

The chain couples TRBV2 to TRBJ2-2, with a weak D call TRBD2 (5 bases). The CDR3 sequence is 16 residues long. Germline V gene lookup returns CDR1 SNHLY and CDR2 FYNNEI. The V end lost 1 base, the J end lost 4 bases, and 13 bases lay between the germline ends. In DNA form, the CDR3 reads TGTGCCAGCAGTGAAGGGAAGGGCGCGGGCACCGGGGAGCTGTTTTTT. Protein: CASSEGKGAGTGELFF.

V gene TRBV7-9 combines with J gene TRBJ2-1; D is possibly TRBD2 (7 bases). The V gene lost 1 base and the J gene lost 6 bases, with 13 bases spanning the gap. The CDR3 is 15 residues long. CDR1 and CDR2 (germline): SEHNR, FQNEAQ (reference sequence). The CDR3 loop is CASSLGGGALNEQFF. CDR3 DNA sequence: TGTGCCAGCAGCTTAGGAGGGGGGGCACTCAATGAGCAGTTCTTC.

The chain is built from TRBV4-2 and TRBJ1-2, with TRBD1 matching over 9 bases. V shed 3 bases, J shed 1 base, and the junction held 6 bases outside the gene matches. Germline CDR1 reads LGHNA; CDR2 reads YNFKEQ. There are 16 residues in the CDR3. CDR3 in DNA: TGTGCCAGCAGCCAGTTGGGACAGGGAAATAACTATGGCTACACCTTC. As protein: CASSQLGQGNNYGYTF.

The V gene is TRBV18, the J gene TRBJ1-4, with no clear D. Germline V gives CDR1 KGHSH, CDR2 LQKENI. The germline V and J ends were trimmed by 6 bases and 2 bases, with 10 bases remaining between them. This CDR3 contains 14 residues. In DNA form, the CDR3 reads TGTGCCAGCTCTCCGCCGACCACTAATGAAAAACTGTTTTTT. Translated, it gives CASSPPTTNEKLFF.

The CDR3 sequence is CASSVRLAGGASYNEQFF. The CDR3 region has the DNA TGTGCCAGCAGTGTTCGGCTAGCGGGGGGAGCCTCCTACAATGAGCAGTTCTTC. The V gene is TRBV6-1, the J gene TRBJ2-1; 11 nucleotides agree with TRBD2. The J segment lost 0 bases and the V segment lost 4 bases, leaving 8 bases of the junction unmatched. The CDR3 extends over 18 amino acids. Germline V gene data show CDR1 as MNHNS and CDR2 as SASEGT.

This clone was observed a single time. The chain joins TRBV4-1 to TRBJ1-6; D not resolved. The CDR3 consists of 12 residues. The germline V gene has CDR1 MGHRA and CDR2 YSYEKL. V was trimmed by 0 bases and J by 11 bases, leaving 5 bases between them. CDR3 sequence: CASSQDHPPLHF. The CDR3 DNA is TGCGCCAGCAGCCAAGATCACCCACCCCTCCACTTT.

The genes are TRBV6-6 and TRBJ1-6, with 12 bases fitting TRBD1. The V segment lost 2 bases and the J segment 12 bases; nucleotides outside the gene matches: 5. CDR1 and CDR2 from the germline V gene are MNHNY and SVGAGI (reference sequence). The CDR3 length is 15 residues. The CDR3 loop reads CASSYGDRGQLPLHF. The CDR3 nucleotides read TGTGCCAGCAGTTACGGGGACAGGGGGCAATTACCCCTCCACTTT.

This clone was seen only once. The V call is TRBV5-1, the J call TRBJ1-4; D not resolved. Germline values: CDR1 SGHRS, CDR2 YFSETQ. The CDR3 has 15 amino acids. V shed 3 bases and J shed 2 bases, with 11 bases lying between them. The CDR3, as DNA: TGCGCCAGCAGCTACTACCCCTCTACTAATGAAAAACTGTTTTTT. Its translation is CASSYYPSTNEKLFF.